A selection of T cell receptor beta chains follows, all from one sample in a study of cytomegalovirus exposure and HLA in healthy donors. Here immunoSEQ multiplex PCR was the method, and the copy in TCRdb shows in-frame clones only, minus some. The table has around 220,000 clones, around 83% seen once. Sequenced sample: PBMCs. These TCRs come from a girl aged 5 to 17 in good health and CMV-seronegative. CDR3s include the opening cysteine and the closing phenylalanine or tryptophan. A D gene is named only where the DNA matches it firmly. Expanded clones get a size class; other rows say once, few or many, or leave the size out.

v_call	clone_size	j_call	d_call	cdr3_aa	cdr3_nt
TRBV18	.	TRBJ1-1	.	CASSPQGHTEAFF	TGTGCCAGCTCACCCCAGGGGCACACTGAAGCTTTCTTT
TRBV19	.	TRBJ2-7	TRBD1	CASSPGTGASEQYF	TGTGCCAGTAGTCCCGGGACAGGGGCCTCCGAGCAGTACTTC
TRBV28	.	TRBJ2-7	.	CATTGAYEQYF	TGTGCCACCACCGGGGCCTACGAGCAGTACTTC
TRBV6-1	.	TRBJ1-5	.	CASSAGVEKNQPQHF	TGTGCCAGCAGTGCAGGGGTGGAGAAAAATCAGCCCCAGCATTTT
TRBV7-7	.	TRBJ1-5	.	CASSLATDQPQHF	TGTGCCAGCAGCTTAGCCACTGATCAGCCCCAGCATTTT
TRBV6-5	.	TRBJ1-5	.	CASSDRFGTNQPQHF	TGTGCCAGCAGCGACAGGTTTGGGACAAATCAGCCCCAGCATTTT
TRBV30	.	TRBJ1-1	TRBD1	CAWSVGTGNTEAFF	TGTGCCTGGAGTGTAGGGACAGGTAACACTGAAGCTTTCTTT
TRBV7-2	.	TRBJ1-1	TRBD1	CASSLTPGQRSEAFF	TGTGCCAGCAGCTTAACCCCGGGACAGAGGTCTGAAGCTTTCTTT
TRBV15	.	TRBJ2-3	.	CATSSLGAGRGDTQYF	TGTGCCACCAGCAGCTTGGGAGCGGGTCGAGGAGATACGCAGTATTTT
TRBV5-4	.	TRBJ2-5	TRBD2	CASSLTSGGPQETQYF	TGTGCCAGCAGCTTGACTAGCGGGGGGCCCCAAGAGACCCAGTACTTC
TRBV18	once	TRBJ2-1	.	CASSPLTSGGEQFF	TGTGCCAGCTCACCATTAACCTCAGGGGGGGAGCAGTTCTTC
TRBV15	.	TRBJ2-7	TRBD2	CATSRGRGRGSYEQYF	TGTGCCACCAGCAGAGGTCGAGGGAGGGGTAGCTACGAGCAGTACTTC
TRBV28	few	TRBJ1-2	TRBD1	CASSRKKMWTGVVGYTF	TGTGCCAGCAGCCGGAAAAAAATGTGGACAGGGGTGGTAGGCTACACCTTC
TRBV6-4	.	TRBJ2-5	TRBD2	CASSDSGTSGEETQYF	TGTGCCAGCAGTGACTCGGGGACTAGCGGGGAAGAGACCCAGTACTTC
TRBV7-2	.	TRBJ2-7	.	CASSFRGRDEQYF	TGTGCCAGCAGCTTTAGGGGGAGAGACGAGCAGTACTTC
TRBV19	.	TRBJ1-2	.	CASSMMAGGDYGYTF	TGTGCCAGTAGTATGATGGCGGGCGGAGACTATGGCTACACCTTC
TRBV16	.	TRBJ2-2	TRBD2	CASSQRLADTPGTGELFF	TGTGCCAGCAGTCAGAGACTAGCCGATACTCCAGGCACCGGGGAGCTGTTTTTT
TRBV2	.	TRBJ1-2	TRBD1	CASTSAGGVGYTF	TGTGCCAGCACCTCTGCAGGGGGAGTTGGCTACACCTTC
TRBV30	.	TRBJ1-1	.	CAWERGTFNTEAFF	TGTGCCTGGGAAAGGGGGACCTTCAACACTGAAGCTTTCTTT
TRBV7-9	.	TRBJ2-3	.	CASSWGRGGTDTQYF	TGTGCCAGCAGCTGGGGAAGGGGTGGCACAGATACGCAGTATTTT
TRBV28	.	TRBJ2-1	TRBD1	CASTGTGGVYIINEQFF	TGTGCCAGCACTGGGACAGGGGGCGTATATATAATCAATGAGCAGTTCTTC
TRBV5-4	.	TRBJ2-1	.	CASSQGLEQFF	TGTGCCAGCAGCCAGGGACTTGAGCAGTTCTTC
TRBV5-1	.	TRBJ1-1	.	CASSSITRNTEAFF	TGCGCCAGCAGCTCAATTACAAGGAACACTGAAGCTTTCTTT
TRBV12-5	.	TRBJ2-5	.	CASAGRVQETQYF	TGTGCTAGTGCCGGGCGGGTCCAAGAGACCCAGTACTTC
TRBV19	.	TRBJ2-7	TRBD1	CASSNPQGAGGSYEQYF	TGTGCCAGTAGTAATCCCCAGGGGGCTGGCGGCTCCTACGAGCAGTACTTC
TRBV19	.	TRBJ2-2	.	CASSITTTNTGELFF	TGTGCCAGTAGTATAACCACAACGAACACCGGGGAGCTGTTTTTT
TRBV5-1	once	TRBJ1-1	.	CASSGLDRPNTEAFF	TGCGCCAGCAGCGGACTCGACAGGCCGAACACTGAAGCTTTCTTT
TRBV9	.	TRBJ1-1	.	CASSVPSTGGEAFF	TGTGCCAGCAGCGTCCCATCCACGGGAGGAGAAGCTTTCTTT
TRBV5-4	.	TRBJ2-5	TRBD1	CASSYSGTEETQYF	TGTGCCAGCAGTTACTCCGGGACAGAAGAGACCCAGTACTTC
TRBV7-9	.	TRBJ2-2	.	CAREVGSTGELFF	TGTGCCAGGGAGGTCGGAAGCACCGGGGAGCTGTTTTTT
TRBV7-2	.	TRBJ1-1	TRBD1	CASRPQGGVNTEAFF	TGTGCCAGCAGACCACAGGGGGGGGTGAACACTGAAGCTTTCTTT
TRBV4-2	.	TRBJ2-5	TRBD2	CASSQDFSAGGLKETQYF	TGTGCCAGCAGCCAAGATTTTTCAGCGGGGGGGCTCAAAGAGACCCAGTACTTC
TRBV18	.	TRBJ1-4	.	CASSRDNGEKLFF	TGTGCCAGCTCACGGGACAACGGGGAAAAACTGTTTTTT
TRBV28	.	TRBJ2-2	TRBD1	CASSLRQGVNTGELFF	TGTGCCAGCAGTTTACGGCAGGGGGTGAACACCGGGGAGCTGTTTTTT
TRBV11-2	.	TRBJ2-7	TRBD1	CASRRNRDRPYEQYF	TGTGCCAGCAGGCGCAACCGGGACAGACCCTACGAGCAGTACTTC
TRBV30	.	TRBJ1-5	TRBD1	CAYGTDPNQPQHF	TGTGCCTATGGGACAGACCCCAATCAGCCCCAGCATTTT
TRBV7-6	.	TRBJ1-5	TRBD1	CASSLGDSGQPQHF	TGTGCCAGCAGCTTAGGGGACAGCGGGCAGCCCCAGCATTTT
TRBV9	once	TRBJ1-3	.	CASSVVDRRAGNTIYF	TGTGCCAGCAGCGTAGTGGACAGACGCGCTGGAAACACCATATATTTT
TRBV7-9	.	TRBJ1-5	.	CASSGDREDVAQHF	TGTGCCAGCAGCGGTGACCGGGAGGACGTGGCCCAGCATTTT
TRBV7-2	once	TRBJ2-7	TRBD2	CASSLRLAGGKESYEQYF	TGTGCCAGCAGCTTAAGGCTAGCGGGAGGAAAGGAGTCCTACGAGCAGTACTTC
TRBV13	.	TRBJ1-6	.	CASSLTGANSPLHF	TGTGCCAGCAGCTTGACAGGAGCAAATTCACCCCTCCACTTT
TRBV5-4	.	TRBJ2-5	.	CASREGGQETQYF	TGTGCCAGCAGGGAGGGTGGCCAAGAGACCCAGTACTTC
TRBV9	.	TRBJ1-3	.	CASSVADRGGALGNTIYF	TGTGCCAGCAGCGTAGCCGACCGAGGGGGGGCGTTGGGAAACACCATATATTTT